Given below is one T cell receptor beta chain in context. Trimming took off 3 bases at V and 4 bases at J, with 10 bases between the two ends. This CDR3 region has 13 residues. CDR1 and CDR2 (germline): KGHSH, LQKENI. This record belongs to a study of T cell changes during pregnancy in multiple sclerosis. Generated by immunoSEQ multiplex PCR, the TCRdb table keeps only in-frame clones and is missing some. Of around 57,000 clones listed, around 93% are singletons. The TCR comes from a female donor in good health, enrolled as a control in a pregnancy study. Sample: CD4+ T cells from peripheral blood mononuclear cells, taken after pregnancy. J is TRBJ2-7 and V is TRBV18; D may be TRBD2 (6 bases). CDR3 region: CASSPGLQYEQYF. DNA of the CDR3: TGTGCCAGCTCACCGGGACTTCAATACGAGCAGTACTTC.